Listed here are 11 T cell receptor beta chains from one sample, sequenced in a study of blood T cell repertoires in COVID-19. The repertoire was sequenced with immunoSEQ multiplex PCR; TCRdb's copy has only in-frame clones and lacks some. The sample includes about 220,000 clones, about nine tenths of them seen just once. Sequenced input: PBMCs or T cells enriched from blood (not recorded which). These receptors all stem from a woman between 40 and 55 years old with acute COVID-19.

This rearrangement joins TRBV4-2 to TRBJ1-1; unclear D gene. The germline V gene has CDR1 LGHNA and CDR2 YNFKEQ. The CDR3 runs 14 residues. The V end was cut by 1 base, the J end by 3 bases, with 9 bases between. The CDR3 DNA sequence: TGTGCCAGCAGCCAAGCCAATGAGTACACTGAAGCTTTCTTT. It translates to CASSQANEYTEAFF.

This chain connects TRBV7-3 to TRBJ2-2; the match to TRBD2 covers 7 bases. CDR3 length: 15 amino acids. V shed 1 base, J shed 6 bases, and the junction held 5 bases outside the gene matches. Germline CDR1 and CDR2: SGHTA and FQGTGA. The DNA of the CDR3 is TGTGCCAGCAGCTTAAACGGGGGGACGTCCGGGGAGCTGTTTTTT. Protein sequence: CASSLNGGTSGELFF.

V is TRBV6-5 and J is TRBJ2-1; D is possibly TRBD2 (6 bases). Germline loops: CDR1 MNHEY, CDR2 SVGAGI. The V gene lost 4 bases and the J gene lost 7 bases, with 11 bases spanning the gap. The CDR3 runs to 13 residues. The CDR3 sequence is CASSLAARNEQFF. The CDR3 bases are TGTGCCAGCAGTTTAGCGGCTAGGAATGAGCAGTTCTTC.

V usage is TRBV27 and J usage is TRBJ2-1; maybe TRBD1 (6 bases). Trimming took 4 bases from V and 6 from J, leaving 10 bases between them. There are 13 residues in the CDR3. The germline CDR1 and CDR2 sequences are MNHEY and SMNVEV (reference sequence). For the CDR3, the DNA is TGTGCCAGCAGTTACAGGGCGGGCAATGAGCAGTTCTTC. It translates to CASSYRAGNEQFF.

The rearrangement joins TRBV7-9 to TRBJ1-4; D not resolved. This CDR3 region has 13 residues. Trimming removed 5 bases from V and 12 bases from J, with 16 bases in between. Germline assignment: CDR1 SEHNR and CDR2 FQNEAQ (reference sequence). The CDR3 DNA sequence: TGTGCCAGCAGCCCCCCCTCGGAGCGGGAACTGTTTTTT. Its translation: CASSPPSERELFF.

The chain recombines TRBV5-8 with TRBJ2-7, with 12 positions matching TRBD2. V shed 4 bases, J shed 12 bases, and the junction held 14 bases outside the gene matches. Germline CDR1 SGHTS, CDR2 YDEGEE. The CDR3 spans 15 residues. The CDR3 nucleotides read TGTGCCAGCAGCGGAACTAGCGGGGGGAGGATTTCCCTGTACTTC. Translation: CASSGTSGGRISLYF.

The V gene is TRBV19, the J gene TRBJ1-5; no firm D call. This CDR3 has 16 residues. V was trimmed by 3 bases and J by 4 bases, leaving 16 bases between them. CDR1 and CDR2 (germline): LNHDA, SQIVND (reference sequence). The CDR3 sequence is CASSIPGFWGNQPQHF. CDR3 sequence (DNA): TGTGCCAGTAGTATTCCGGGATTTTGGGGAAATCAGCCCCAGCATTTT. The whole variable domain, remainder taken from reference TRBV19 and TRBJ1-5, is DGGITQSPKYLFRKEGQNVTLSCEQNLNHDAMYWYRQDPGQGLRLIYYSQIVNDFQKGDIAEGYSVSREKKESFPLTVTSAQKNPTAFYLCASSIPGFWGNQPQHFGDGTRLSIL.

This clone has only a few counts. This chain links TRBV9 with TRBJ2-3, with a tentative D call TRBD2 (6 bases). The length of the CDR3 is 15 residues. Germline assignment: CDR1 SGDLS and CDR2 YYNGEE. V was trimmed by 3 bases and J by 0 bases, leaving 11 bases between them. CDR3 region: CASSAGLSSTDTQYF. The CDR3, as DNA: TGTGCCAGCAGCGCGGGACTTTCTAGCACAGATACGCAGTATTTT. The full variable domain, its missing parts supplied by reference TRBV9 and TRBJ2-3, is DSGVTQTPKHLITATGQRVTLRCSPRSGDLSVYWYQQSLDQGLQFLIQYYNGEERAKGNILERFSAQQFPDLHSELNLSSLELGDSALYFCASSAGLSSTDTQYFGPGTRLTVL.

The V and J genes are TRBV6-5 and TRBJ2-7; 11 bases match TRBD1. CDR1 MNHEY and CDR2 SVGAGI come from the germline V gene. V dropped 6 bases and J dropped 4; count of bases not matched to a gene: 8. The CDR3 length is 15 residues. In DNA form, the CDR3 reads TGTGCCAGCAGCCAATACCGGGACAGGGGGTACGAGCAGTACTTC. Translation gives CASSQYRDRGYEQYF.

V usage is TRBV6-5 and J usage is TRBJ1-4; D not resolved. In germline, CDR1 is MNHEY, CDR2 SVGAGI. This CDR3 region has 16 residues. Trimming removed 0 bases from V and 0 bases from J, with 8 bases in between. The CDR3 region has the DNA TGTGCCAGCAGTTACTCGGCCCATACAACTAATGAAAAACTGTTTTTT. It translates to CASSYSAHTTNEKLFF.

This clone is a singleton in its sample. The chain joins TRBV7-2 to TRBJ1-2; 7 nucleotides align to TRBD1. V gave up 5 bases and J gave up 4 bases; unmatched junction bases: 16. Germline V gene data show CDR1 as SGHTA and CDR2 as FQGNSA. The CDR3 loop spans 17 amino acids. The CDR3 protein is CASSASGTDIWTYGYTF. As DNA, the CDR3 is TGTGCCAGCAGCGCTTCAGGGACAGATATCTGGACCTATGGCTACACCTTC.